This T cell receptor beta chain was sequenced during a study of blood T cells in healthy people across ages. Study details: Through template switching, about one barcoded beta molecule was captured per two T cells, as measured in model experiments. The study, taken as a whole, reports: Possibly confounding the expanded clonotype changes was the fact that donor CMV status was unknown.

Regarding this clonotype: Its target is not known.

Researchers report isolating at least 6.5 million PBMCs per sample. Trimming cost V 8 bases and J 4 bases, with 20 bases left between them. From germline, CDR1 is MNHNS and CDR2 SASEGT. CDR3 length: 15 residues. The use of a sample-barcoded 5' primer and a J-beta primer mix characterized a second PCR of roughly 7 to 11 cycles. Each CDR3 protein is one row after TCRdb ran MiXCR on the 5' RACE reads. The sample has some 1,000,000 distinct CDR3 sequences, almost 25% seen once; the top ten hold about 0.72%. Separately, the same data were catalogued under a study of T cells of mothers and their children.

The sequence was obtained from a girl under 10 years old in good health. This rearrangement joins TRBV6-1 to TRBJ1-1, with D perhaps matching TRBD1 (6 bases). What was sequenced was blood. CDR3 amino acids: CASGVSRGAITEAFF. The CDR3 DNA reads TGTGCCAGCGGGGTCTCGAGGGGGGCCATCACTGAAGCTTTCTTT.